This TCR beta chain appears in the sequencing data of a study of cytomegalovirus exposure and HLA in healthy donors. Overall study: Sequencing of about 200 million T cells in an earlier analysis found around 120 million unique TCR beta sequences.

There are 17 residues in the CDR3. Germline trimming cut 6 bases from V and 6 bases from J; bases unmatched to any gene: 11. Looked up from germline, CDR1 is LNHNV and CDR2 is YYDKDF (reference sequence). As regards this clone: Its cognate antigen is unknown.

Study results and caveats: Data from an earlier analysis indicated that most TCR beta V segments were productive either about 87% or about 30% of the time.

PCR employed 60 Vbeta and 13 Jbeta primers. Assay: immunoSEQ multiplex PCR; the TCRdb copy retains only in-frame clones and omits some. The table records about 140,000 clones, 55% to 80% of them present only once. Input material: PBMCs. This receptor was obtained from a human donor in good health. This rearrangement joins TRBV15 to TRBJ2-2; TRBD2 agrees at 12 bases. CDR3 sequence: CATRPGLAGFGSGELFF. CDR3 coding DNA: TGTGCCACCAGACCGGGACTAGCGGGTTTCGGATCCGGGGAGCTGTTTTTT.